These 9 T cell receptor beta chains were sequenced from one sample in a study of cytomegalovirus exposure and HLA in healthy donors. 60 Vbeta and 13 Jbeta primers were used in PCR. Sequencing was performed with immunoSEQ multiplex PCR; in TCRdb, only in-frame clones are kept and a portion is missing. The sample has fewer than 75,000 clones, 65% to 80% seen once. The sequenced material came from PBMCs. The source of these receptors is a woman between 25 and 40 years old in good health and CMV-seronegative.

This sequence joins TRBV4-1 and TRBJ1-3; unclear D gene. V lost 0 bases and J 0 bases, leaving 6 bases between the germline ends. The germline V gene has CDR1 MGHRA and CDR2 YSYEKL. The CDR3 contains 15 residues. CDR3 protein: CASSQDAGSGNTIYF. The CDR3 nucleotides are TGCGCCAGCAGCCAAGATGCGGGCTCTGGAAACACCATATATTTT.

The J gene is TRBJ2-1, the V gene TRBV19; D not resolved. The germline gives CDR1 LNHDA, CDR2 SQIVND (reference sequence). The CDR3 runs 13 residues. Deletions cut 4 bases from V and 7 bases from J, with 11 bases between. CDR3 bases: TGTGCCAGTAGTAGAGACTGGCAGAATGAGCAGTTCTTC. Its protein product is CASSRDWQNEQFF.

This sequence joins TRBV7-2 and TRBJ1-2, with TRBD1 as a possible D gene (5 bases). Germline V CDR1 and CDR2: SGHTA, FQGNSA. Trimming pared 11 bases from V and 6 bases from J, leaving 25 bases between. This CDR3 is built from 15 residues. The CDR3 reads CALSAQGFRVNGYTF. The CDR3 coding sequence is TGTGCCTTGTCAGCTCAGGGATTTCGAGTAAATGGCTACACCTTC.

With respect to this clone: The CDR3 ends on some other residue instead of the conserved phenylalanine or tryptophan, so this is likely a read error. It is unclear where the CDR3 begins or ends on the DNA, so no DNA is shown, and the CDR3 is as TCRdb lists it. The V and J genes are TRBV6-1 and TRBJ2-7; the table names TRBD2, a call not compared with the DNA. Germline V gives CDR1 MNHNS, CDR2 SASEGT. The CDR3 totals 12 residues, both ends included. The CDR3 loop is CASSEKTSGRIL.

The chain uses TRBV27 and TRBJ1-2; D possibly corresponds to TRBD1 (5 bases). This CDR3 region has 13 residues. Germline loops: CDR1 MNHEY, CDR2 SMNVEV (reference sequence). V gave up 2 bases and J gave up 10 bases, with 14 bases separating them. The CDR3 here is CASSLGQGGIYTF. CDR3 nucleotides: TGTGCCAGCAGTTTAGGTCAGGGAGGAATCTACACCTTC.

The J gene is TRBJ1-1, the V gene TRBV19; the D gene is possibly TRBD1 (5 bases). CDR1 and CDR2 from the germline V gene are LNHDA and SQIVND (reference sequence). With 6 bases removed from V and 3 bases from J, the gap between germline ends came to 14 bases. This CDR3 region has 14 residues. In DNA form, the CDR3 reads TGTGCCAGTAGCCAGGGACTAGGGGACACTGAAGCTTTCTTT. Protein sequence: CASSQGLGDTEAFF. The whole variable domain, remainder taken from reference TRBV19 and TRBJ1-1, is DGGITQSPKYLFRKEGQNVTLSCEQNLNHDAMYWYRQDPGQGLRLIYYSQIVNDFQKGDIAEGYSVSREKKESFPLTVTSAQKNPTAFYLCASSQGLGDTEAFFGQGTRLTVV.

This chain joins TRBV25-1 and TRBJ2-3; 10 bases are shared with TRBD1. The V and J ends lost 7 bases and 4 bases, in that order; junction bases with no gene match: 11. CDR1 is MGHDK, CDR2 SYGVNS, per germline. The CDR3 totals 16 residues. In DNA form, the CDR3 reads TGTGCCAGCACTCCACCGGGACAGGGGTTTTCAGATACGCAGTATTTT. The encoded protein is CASTPPGQGFSDTQYF.

The chain uses TRBV18 and TRBJ2-1; 16 nucleotides align to TRBD2. The CDR3 spans 16 residues. Trimming removed 6 bases from V and 8 bases from J; junction bases left unmatched: 7. Germline values: CDR1 KGHSH, CDR2 LQKENI. Here the CDR3 reads CASSTGTSGGVDEQFF. CDR3 nucleotide sequence: TGTGCCAGCTCTACGGGGACTAGCGGGGGGGTGGATGAGCAGTTCTTC. Full variable domain (remainder filled in from reference TRBV18 and TRBJ2-1): NAGVMQNPRHLVRRRGQEARLRCSPMKGHSHVYWYRQLPEEGLKFMVYLQKENIIDESGMPKERFSAEFPKEGPSILRIQQVVRGDSAAYFCASSTGTSGGVDEQFFGPGTRLTVL.

The chain is built from TRBV30 and TRBJ1-5, with TRBD1 matching 7 bases. The V gene end was trimmed by 4 bases and the J gene end by 7 bases; junction bases not matched to a gene: 4. Germline-derived CDR1 and CDR2 are GTSNPN and SVGIG (reference sequence). There are 12 residues in the CDR3. The CDR3 reads CAWNRGVQPQHF. The CDR3 coding sequence is TGTGCCTGGAACAGGGGAGTCCAGCCCCAGCATTTT. Drawing the rest from reference TRBV30 and TRBJ1-5, the complete variable domain is SQTIHQWPATLVQPVGSPLSLECTVEGTSNPNLYWYRQAAGRGLQLLFYSVGIGQISSEVPQNLSASRPQDRQFILSSKKLLLSDSGFYLCAWNRGVQPQHFGDGTRLSIL.